This T cell receptor beta chain was profiled in a study of graft-versus-host responses after intestinal transplantation. Background on the study: Isolated intestinal, liver-intestinal, or multivisceral transplants had been given to the recipients.

V shed 8 bases and J 3 bases; nucleotides not matched to a gene: 5. In germline, CDR1 is GTSNPN, CDR2 SVGIG (reference sequence). The CDR3 has 12 amino acids. Data came from immunoSEQ multiplex PCR; TCRdb stores just in-frame clones and leaves some out. This table holds 90,000 to 120,000 clones, approximately 88% found once. Comments on this clone: Its cognate antigen is unknown.

This TCR came from a human donor who was the organ donor for an intestinal transplant. Sequenced here: unstimulated CD4+ T cells sorted from spleen or lymph node cells, sampled before transplant. V and J are TRBV30 and TRBJ2-7; 9 bases match TRBD1. The CDR3 DNA reads TGTGCCGGGGGACAGGGAGGCTACGAGCAGTACTTC. It is translated as CAGGQGGYEQYF.